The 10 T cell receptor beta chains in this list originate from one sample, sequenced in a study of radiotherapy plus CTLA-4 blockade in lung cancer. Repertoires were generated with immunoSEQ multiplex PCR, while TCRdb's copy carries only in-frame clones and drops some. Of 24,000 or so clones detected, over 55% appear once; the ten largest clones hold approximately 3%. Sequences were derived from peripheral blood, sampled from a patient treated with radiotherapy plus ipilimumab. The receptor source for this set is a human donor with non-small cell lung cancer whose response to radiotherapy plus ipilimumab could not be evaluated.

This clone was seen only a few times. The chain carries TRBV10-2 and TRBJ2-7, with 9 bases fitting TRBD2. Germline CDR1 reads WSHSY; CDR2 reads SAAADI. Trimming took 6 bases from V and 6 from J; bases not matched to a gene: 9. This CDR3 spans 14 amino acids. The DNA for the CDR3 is TGCGCCAGCAGCCAAGCGGGAGGAGCACGCGAGCAGTACTTC. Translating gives CASSQAGGAREQYF.

The CDR3 DNA sequence: TGTGCCAGCAGCTTAGACAGAAGCTCCTACGAGCAGTACTTC. Translating gives CASSLDRSSYEQYF. V and J are TRBV11-2 and TRBJ2-7; D uncertain. Trimming shortened V by 0 bases and J by 0 bases, and 6 bases separated the two germline ends. Germline CDR1 SGHAT, CDR2 FQNNGV. This CDR3 is built from 14 residues.

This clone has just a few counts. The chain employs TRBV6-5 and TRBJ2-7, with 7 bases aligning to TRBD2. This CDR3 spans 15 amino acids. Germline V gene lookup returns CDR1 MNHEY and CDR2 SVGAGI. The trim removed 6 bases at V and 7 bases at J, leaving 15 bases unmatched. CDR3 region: CASRKREGTYREQYF. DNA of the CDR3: TGTGCCAGCAGAAAGAGGGAGGGGACTTACAGGGAGCAGTACTTC.

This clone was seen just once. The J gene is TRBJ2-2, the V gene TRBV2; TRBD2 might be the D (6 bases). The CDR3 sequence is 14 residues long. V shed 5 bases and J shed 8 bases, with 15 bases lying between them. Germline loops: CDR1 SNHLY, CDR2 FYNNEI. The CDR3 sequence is CASSRLGTSGELFF. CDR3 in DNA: TGTGCCAGCAGTCGACTTGGGACTTCGGGGGAGCTGTTTTTT.

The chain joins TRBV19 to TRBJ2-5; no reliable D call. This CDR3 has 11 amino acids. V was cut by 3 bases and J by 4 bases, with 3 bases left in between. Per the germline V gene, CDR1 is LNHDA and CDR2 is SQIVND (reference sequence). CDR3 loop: CASSIRETQYF. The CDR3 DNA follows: TGTGCCAGTAGTATCCGAGAGACCCAGTACTTC.

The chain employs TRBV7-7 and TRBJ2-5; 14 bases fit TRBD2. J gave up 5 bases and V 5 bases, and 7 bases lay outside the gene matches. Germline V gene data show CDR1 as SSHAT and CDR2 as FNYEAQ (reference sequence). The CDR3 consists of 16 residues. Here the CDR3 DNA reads TGTGCCAGCAGCCTGGGGACTAGCGGGAGTAGGGAGACCCAGTACTTC. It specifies CASSLGTSGSRETQYF. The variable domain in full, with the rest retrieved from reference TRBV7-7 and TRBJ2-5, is GAGVSQSPRYKVTKRGQDVTLRCDPISSHATLYWYQQALGQGPEFLTYFNYEAQPDKSGLPSDRFSAERPEGSISTLTIQRTEQRDSAMYRCASSLGTSGSRETQYFGPGTRLLVL.

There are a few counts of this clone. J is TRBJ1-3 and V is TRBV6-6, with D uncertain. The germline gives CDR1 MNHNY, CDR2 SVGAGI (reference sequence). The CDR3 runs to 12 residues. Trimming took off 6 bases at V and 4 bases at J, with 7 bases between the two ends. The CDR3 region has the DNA TGTGCCAGCAGCCTCCAGGGAAACACCATATATTTT. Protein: CASSLQGNTIYF.

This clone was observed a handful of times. CDR3 sequence reads: CASSPPPRGKYEQYF. The CDR3 nucleotides are TGTGCCAGCAGCCCCCCCCCAAGGGGAAAATACGAGCAGTACTTC. The rearrangement links TRBV11-2 to TRBJ2-7; the D gene is possibly TRBD1 (5 bases). Germline V gene sequence: CDR1 SGHAT, CDR2 FQNNGV. Trimming removed 5 bases from V and 4 bases from J, with 18 bases in between. The length of the CDR3 is 15 residues.

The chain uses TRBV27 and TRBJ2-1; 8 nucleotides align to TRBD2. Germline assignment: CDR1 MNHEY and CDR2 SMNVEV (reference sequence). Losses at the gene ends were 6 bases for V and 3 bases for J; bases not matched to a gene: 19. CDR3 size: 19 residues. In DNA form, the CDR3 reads TGTGCCAGCAGCCTTGACAGGTCAATGGGGCGGGAGGACTACAATGAGCAGTTCTTC. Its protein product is CASSLDRSMGREDYNEQFF.

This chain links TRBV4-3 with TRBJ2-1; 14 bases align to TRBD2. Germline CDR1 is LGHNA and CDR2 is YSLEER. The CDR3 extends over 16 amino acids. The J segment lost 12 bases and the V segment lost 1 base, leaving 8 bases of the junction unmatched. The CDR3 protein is CASSQAGTSGRGGQFF. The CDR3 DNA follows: TGCGCCAGCAGCCAAGCCGGGACTAGCGGGAGAGGGGGGCAGTTCTTC.